These 32 T cell receptor beta chains were all obtained from the same sample, sequenced in a study of T-cell reconstitution after alpha-beta-depleted transplantation in children (dated by TCRdb to the mid-2010s). The treatment or condition label corresponds to: allogeneic hematopoietic cell transplantation with graft depleted of TCRalphabeta T cells and CD19 B cells. Libraries came from PCR. Instrument used: Illumina HiSeq 2500. Molecular barcoding was employed in the preparation of TCR libraries, with unique molecular identifiers being used to normalize TCRbeta repertoire quantification. The raw public reads went through TCRdb reprocessing: fastp at Q25, MiXCR clone calling, in-frame beta chains kept. Every CDR3 protein is listed once, alongside the most common genes and DNA of its rows. The sample table contains almost 600,000 distinct CDR3 sequences; only one count was recorded for roughly 30% of them. The ten largest clones capture about a third of the sample.

The starting material was PBMCs, obtained before TCRalphabeta/CD19-depleted stem cell transplant. The receptors shown here come from a boy under two years old with Wiskott-Aldrich syndrome, due to receive a stem cell transplant.

V gene TRBV25-1 combines with J gene TRBJ1-6, with no clear D. This CDR3 is built from 12 residues. With 3 bases removed from V and 8 bases from J, the gap between germline ends came to 5 bases. Per germline, CDR1 MGHDK and CDR2 SYGVNS. CDR3 coding DNA: TGTGCCAGCAGTGAGGCCTATTCACCCCTCCACTTT. Translating gives CASSEAYSPLHF.

The chain has TRBV20-1 and TRBJ2-7; D perhaps matches TRBD2 (5 bases). Germline V gene lookup returns CDR1 DFQATT and CDR2 SNEGSKA (reference sequence). The CDR3 has 12 amino acids. V dropped 5 bases and J dropped 2 bases, with 10 bases sitting between them. The CDR3 bases are TGCAGTGCTTTACTAGATACCTACGAGCAGTACTTC. This codes for CSALLDTYEQYF.

The chain recombines TRBV20-1 with TRBJ2-1; 9 nucleotides match TRBD2. From germline, CDR1 is DFQATT and CDR2 SNEGSKA (reference sequence). This CDR3 has 13 residues. The trim removed 4 bases at V and 10 bases at J, leaving 8 bases unmatched. This CDR3 is CSANIAGAREQFF. CDR3 DNA sequence: TGCAGTGCTAACATAGCGGGAGCGCGGGAGCAGTTCTTC.

A few counts support this clonotype. The CDR3 is CASSSDWVDTQYF. The CDR3 region has the DNA TGCGCCAGCAGCTCGGACTGGGTCGATACGCAGTATTTT. V gene TRBV5-1 combines with J gene TRBJ2-3; the D gene is possibly TRBD2 (5 bases). The germline V gene has CDR1 SGHRS and CDR2 YFSETQ. The CDR3 has 13 residues. Trimming took 3 bases from V and 6 from J, leaving 11 bases between them.

This clonotype was seen only a few times. The chain joins TRBV12-3 or TRBV12-4 to TRBJ2-7; D not certain. Trimming shortened V by 2 bases and J by 3 bases, and 8 bases separated the two germline ends. This CDR3 comprises 13 residues. CDR3 sequence (DNA): TGTGCCAGCAGTTTAAGGGTTAACTACGAGCAGTACTTC. This sequence encodes CASSLRVNYEQYF.

This chain links TRBV6-2 or TRBV6-3 with TRBJ2-1, with 10 bases matching TRBD2. The germline V gene encodes CDR1 MNHEY and CDR2 SVGEGT. V shed 5 bases, J shed 7 bases, and the junction held 11 bases outside the gene matches. This CDR3 comprises 16 residues. The CDR3 coding sequence is TGTGCCAGCAGTCCACTCAGCGGGAGGGCCAGGAATGAGCAGTTCTTC. Amino acid sequence: CASSPLSGRARNEQFF.

The CDR3 bases are TGTGCCGTCGCGGGCTACCAACCTTACAATGAGCAGTTCTTC. Its translation is CAVAGYQPYNEQFF. The V and J genes are TRBV30 and TRBJ2-1, with a possible D match to TRBD2 (5 bases). Deletions cut 8 bases from V and 4 bases from J, with 18 bases between. The CDR3 sequence is 14 residues long. Per the germline V gene, CDR1 is GTSNPN and CDR2 is SVGIG (reference sequence).

The chain combines TRBV28 with TRBJ2-1; TRBD2 might be the D (6 bases). Germline V gene data show CDR1 as MDHEN and CDR2 as SYDVKM. This CDR3 has 15 residues. Deletions cut 3 bases from V and 9 bases from J, with 18 bases between. CDR3 DNA: TGTGCCAGCAGTTTTTCCGGAGGGCGAGGGAGTGAGCAGTTCTTC. Translated, it gives CASSFSGGRGSEQFF.

In this sample, this clonotype turned up a few times. The CDR3 protein is CASSRDGSRHNYGYTF. The CDR3 DNA reads as TGTGCCAGCTCTAGGGACGGATCACGACATAACTATGGCTACACCTTC. This chain uses TRBV19 with TRBJ1-2; possible D gene TRBD1, 5 bases. The CDR3 extends over 16 amino acids. Trimming stripped 9 bases from V and 1 base from J, with 21 bases between. Germline V gene data show CDR1 as LNHDA and CDR2 as SQIVND (reference sequence).

With regard to this clonotype: One end of the junction does not line up with germline, which may come from a read error. The V call is TRBV10-3, the J call TRBJ2-5, with D perhaps given as TRBD1 or TRBD2 (5 bases each). CDR1 and CDR2 from the germline V gene are ENHRY and SYGVKD. The CDR3 has 13 residues. The CDR3: CALSLRWGETQYF. The CDR3 DNA follows: TGTGCCCTCAGCCTCAGGTGGGGGGAGACCCAGTACTTC.

The chain uses TRBV18 and TRBJ2-7; 8 nucleotides line up with TRBD1. The CDR3 runs 15 residues. In germline, CDR1 is KGHSH, CDR2 LQKENI. Trimming cost V 0 bases and J 5 bases; bases outside gene matches: 6. CDR3 loop: CASSPPRTGLNEQYF. The CDR3 region has the DNA TGTGCCAGCTCACCACCGAGGACAGGGTTAAACGAGCAGTACTTC.

The V call is TRBV5-1, the J call TRBJ2-7; D is uncertain. The CDR3 loop spans 13 amino acids. The germline V and J ends were trimmed by 0 bases and 7 bases, with 11 bases remaining between them. CDR1 is SGHRS, CDR2 YFSETQ, per germline. This CDR3 is CASSLDLTWEQYF. The CDR3, as DNA: TGCGCCAGCAGCTTGGACCTGACTTGGGAGCAGTACTTC.

Only a few counts were recorded for this clonotype. The chain recombines TRBV27 with TRBJ2-1; the D is unclear. Germline V gives CDR1 MNHEY, CDR2 SMNVEV (reference sequence). Trimming stripped 1 base from V and 3 bases from J, with 13 bases between. The CDR3 has 16 residues. This chain's CDR3 is CASSLLRAWGYNEQFF. In DNA form, the CDR3 reads TGTGCCAGCAGTTTATTAAGGGCATGGGGCTACAATGAGCAGTTCTTC.

The rearrangement links TRBV5-1 to TRBJ2-2, with D perhaps TRBD2 (5 bases). The CDR3 runs 13 residues. The germline gives CDR1 SGHRS, CDR2 YFSETQ. The V end was cut by 5 bases, the J end by 7 bases, with 12 bases between. For the CDR3, the DNA is TGCGCCAGCAGTACGAGCGCGGGCGGGGAGCTGTTTTTT. Protein product: CASSTSAGGELFF.

The chain employs TRBV12-3 or TRBV12-4 and TRBJ2-5; 12 positions match TRBD2. Germline trimming cut 4 bases from V and 5 bases from J; bases unmatched to any gene: 2. The CDR3 has 14 amino acids. The CDR3 sequence: CASSWTSGTETQYF. The CDR3 bases are TGTGCCAGCAGTTGGACTAGCGGGACGGAGACCCAGTACTTC.

In its sample, this clonotype was seen once. The chain links TRBV29-1 to TRBJ2-5, with TRBD2 matching 11 bases. The V and J ends lost 4 bases and 4 bases, in that order; junction bases with no gene match: 2. This CDR3 comprises 13 residues. The germline V gene has CDR1 SQVTM and CDR2 ANQGSEA. The CDR3 loop reads CSVGLAGRETQYF. The DNA of the CDR3 is TGCAGCGTTGGACTAGCGGGAAGAGAGACCCAGTACTTC.

V usage is TRBV9 and J usage is TRBJ2-1, with a tentative D call TRBD2 (5 bases). CDR1 is SGDLS, CDR2 YYNGEE, per germline. There are 16 residues in the CDR3. Trimming cost V 0 bases and J 7 bases, with 17 bases left between them. DNA of the CDR3: TGTGCCAGCAGCGTAGAAGTAGGTAGGCGGGCGAATGAGCAGTTCTTC. Protein sequence: CASSVEVGRRANEQFF. Complete variable domain (other parts from reference TRBV9 and TRBJ2-1): DSGVTQTPKHLITATGQRVTLRCSPRSGDLSVYWYQQSLDQGLQFLIQYYNGEERAKGNILERFSAQQFPDLHSELNLSSLELGDSALYFCASSVEVGRRANEQFFGPGTRLTVL.

This clonotype has just a few counts. V is TRBV10-3 and J is TRBJ1-2, with 7 positions matching TRBD1. The germline CDR1 and CDR2 sequences are ENHRY and SYGVKD. V lost 6 bases and J lost 6; bases outside the gene matches: 4. The CDR3 loop spans 12 amino acids. In DNA, the CDR3 is TGTGCCATCAGGACAGGGCCCAATGGCTACACCTTC. It translates to CAIRTGPNGYTF.

CDR3 nucleotides: TGTGCCAGCAGTCCGCGTAGGTTACAGGGAACACAGCGTAACAATGAGCAGTTCTTC. Its protein product is CASSPRRLQGTQRNNEQFF. The chain joins TRBV12-3 or TRBV12-4 to TRBJ2-1, with D perhaps TRBD1 (6 bases). The CDR3 is 19 amino acids. Trimming pared 5 bases from V and 5 bases from J, leaving 28 bases between.

This clonotype was detected only a few times. The V call is TRBV27, the J call TRBJ2-7; 9 positions match TRBD1. V lost 3 bases and J lost 2; bases outside the gene matches: 17. The CDR3 covers 19 residues. CDR1 is MNHEY and CDR2 is SMNVEV in the germline V gene (reference sequence). The CDR3 protein is CASSFRIDRGTSLPYEQYF. The CDR3 bases are TGTGCCAGCAGTTTCCGGATCGACAGGGGGACTTCCCTCCCCTACGAGCAGTACTTC.

The J gene is TRBJ2-1, the V gene TRBV9; TRBD2 agrees at 11 bases. This CDR3 region has 16 residues. Trimming cost V 0 bases and J 7 bases; bases outside gene matches: 6. Germline loops: CDR1 SGDLS, CDR2 YYNGEE. The CDR3 region has the DNA TGTGCCAGCAGCGTAGTATTAGCGGGAGGGATTAATGAGCAGTTCTTC. Its translation is CASSVVLAGGINEQFF.

The chain joins TRBV5-1 to TRBJ2-2; TRBD1 might be the D (6 bases). CDR1 is SGHRS, CDR2 YFSETQ, per germline. The length of the CDR3 is 15 residues. Trimming removed 3 bases from V and 5 bases from J, with 14 bases in between. CDR3 loop: CASSSGHSQTGELFF. CDR3 in DNA: TGCGCCAGCAGCTCGGGACACTCCCAAACCGGGGAGCTGTTTTTT.

The CDR3 loop reads CSARQTRSGSYNEQFF. The CDR3, as DNA: TGCAGTGCTAGACAGACTAGGTCAGGCTCCTACAATGAGCAGTTCTTC. The chain employs TRBV20-1 and TRBJ2-1, with D perhaps TRBD2 (6 bases). There are 16 residues in the CDR3. Deletions cut 2 bases from V and 0 bases from J, with 14 bases between. Germline CDR1 is DFQATT and CDR2 is SNEGSKA (reference sequence).

This rearrangement joins TRBV28 to TRBJ2-7, with 8 nucleotides matching TRBD2. CDR1 is MDHEN and CDR2 is SYDVKM in the germline V gene. This CDR3 contains 13 residues. The J segment lost 1 base and the V segment lost 11 bases, leaving 7 bases of the junction unmatched. The CDR3 coding sequence is TGTGCCGGGAGCGGGAGATCATCCTACGAGCAGTACTTC. Amino acids: CAGSGRSSYEQYF. Based on the CDR3 plus reference TRBV28 and TRBJ2-7, the full variable domain is DVKVTQSSRYLVKRTGEKVFLECVQDMDHENMFWYRQDPGLGLRLIYFSYDVKMKEKGDIPEGYSVSREKKERFSLILESASTNQTSMYLCAGSGRSSYEQYFGPGTRLTVT.

The V gene is TRBV11-3, the J gene TRBJ2-1; 7 positions match TRBD1. Looked up from germline, CDR1 is SGHNT and CDR2 is YENEEA. The V segment lost 5 bases and the J segment 7 bases; nucleotides outside the gene matches: 5. The CDR3 consists of 13 residues. The CDR3 reads CASSARDSNEQFF. CDR3 coding DNA: TGTGCCAGCAGCGCACGGGACAGTAATGAGCAGTTCTTC.

The rearrangement joins TRBV5-5 to TRBJ2-7; 9 bases match TRBD1. This CDR3 has 16 residues. V trimming: 4 bases; J trimming: 3 bases; junction bases outside the gene matches: 11. Looked up from germline, CDR1 is SGHKS and CDR2 is YYEKEE (reference sequence). CDR3 residues: CASSPRLGQGFYEQYF. As DNA, the CDR3 is TGTGCCAGCAGCCCGAGGTTAGGACAGGGGTTCTACGAGCAGTACTTC.

The chain has TRBV7-3 and TRBJ2-1; no firm D call. The V gene's germline CDR1 is SGHTA and CDR2 FQGTGA. The length of the CDR3 is 14 residues. Trimming shortened V by 1 base and J by 4 bases, and 8 bases separated the two germline ends. This CDR3 reads CASSLIPEYNEQFF. In DNA, the CDR3 is TGTGCCAGCAGCTTAATCCCTGAGTACAATGAGCAGTTCTTC.

The genes are TRBV10-3 and TRBJ2-2, with 8 bases identical to TRBD1. This CDR3 spans 15 amino acids. Germline CDR1 is ENHRY and CDR2 is SYGVKD. The V segment lost 7 bases and the J segment 4 bases; nucleotides outside the gene matches: 8. The CDR3: CAINGQGPSTGELFF. The DNA of the CDR3 is TGTGCCATCAACGGACAGGGTCCGAGCACCGGGGAGCTGTTTTTT.

At least ten counts were recorded for this clonotype. The CDR3 region has the DNA TGCAGTGCTAGAGAGACGTACCAAGAGACCCAGTACTTC. Its protein is CSARETYQETQYF. The chain combines TRBV20-1 with TRBJ2-5; D call uncertain. The V end was cut by 0 bases, the J end by 0 bases, with 5 bases between. Germline values: CDR1 DFQATT, CDR2 SNEGSKA (reference sequence). The CDR3 consists of 13 residues.

The chain carries TRBV27 and TRBJ1-1; D is ambiguous. This CDR3 contains 16 residues. Trimming pared 1 base from V and 4 bases from J, leaving 16 bases between. Germline V CDR1 and CDR2: MNHEY, SMNVEV (reference sequence). The CDR3, as DNA: TGTGCCAGCAGTTTATTCGCGGTTAACTTCCTCACTGAAGCTTTCTTT. Its protein is CASSLFAVNFLTEAFF.

J is TRBJ2-3 and V is TRBV5-1, with TRBD2 matching 10 bases. V lost 0 bases to trimming and J lost 6 bases; unmatched junction nucleotides: 4. Looked up from germline, CDR1 is SGHRS and CDR2 is YFSETQ. This CDR3 is 15 amino acids long. The CDR3 DNA reads TGCGCCAGCAGCTTGGAACAGCGGGAGGGTGATACGCAGTATTTT. Translated: CASSLEQREGDTQYF.

This clonotype occurred a few times. V usage is TRBV28 and J usage is TRBJ2-1, with 7 bases fitting TRBD2. CDR3 length: 12 residues. Per germline, CDR1 MDHEN and CDR2 SYDVKM. The J segment lost 11 bases and the V segment lost 6 bases, leaving 7 bases of the junction unmatched. This CDR3 is CASRIAGGKQFF. CDR3 nucleotides: TGTGCCAGCAGAATAGCGGGTGGTAAGCAGTTCTTC.